Listed below are T cell receptor beta chains from one sample, sequenced in a study of tumor-infiltrating lymphocytes in primary liver carcinoma. Each CDR3 protein gets one entry after TCRdb re-called the multiplex PCR reads with MiXCR. The data contain about 30,000 distinct CDR3 sequences, approximately 71% of them seen just once; the ten biggest clones take up roughly 30%. Sequenced sample: liver tumor tissue from sampling region 3. These receptors were obtained from a woman aged 25-40 years with primary liver carcinoma and hepatitis B virus infection. CDR3s leave out the opening cysteine and the closing phenylalanine or tryptophan. A D gene is named only where the DNA matches it firmly.

d_gene	v_gene	j_gene	CDR3aa
TRBD2	TRBV7-8	TRBJ2-7	ASSQTSGGPYEQY
TRBD1	TRBV5-1	TRBJ2-2	ASSDRVPNTRELF
-	TRBV20-1	TRBJ2-1	SARHWRDYNEQF
TRBD1	TRBV24-1	TRBJ2-2	ATRTGTGNTGVLF
-	TRBV11-2	TRBJ1-2	ASSLDGMARRGYT
TRBD2	TRBV11-2	TRBJ2-3	ASSQRGSGSHTDTQY
TRBD2	TRBV11-2	TRBJ2-7	VSSSEVGLAGEEQY
TRBD2	TRBV11-3	TRBJ2-1	SSNRLVGGGYEQF
-	TRBV11-2	TRBJ2-3	ASSHRGSESLTDTLY
-	TRBV11-3	TRBJ2-1	ASNLTRYNEQF
TRBD1	TRBV11-2	TRBJ1-5	ASSLAGTAELWNQPQH
-	TRBV6-1	TRBJ1-1	ARGDVTLNTETF
TRBD1	TRBV19	TRBJ1-1	ASSRLGGGMNTEAF
-	TRBV6-6	TRBJ1-5	ASSYGRNNQPQH